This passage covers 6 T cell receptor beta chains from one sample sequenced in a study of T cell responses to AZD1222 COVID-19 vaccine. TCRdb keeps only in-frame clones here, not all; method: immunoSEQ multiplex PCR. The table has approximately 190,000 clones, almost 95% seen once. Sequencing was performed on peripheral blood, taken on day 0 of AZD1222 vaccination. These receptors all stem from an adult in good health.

The DNA for the CDR3 is TGCGCCAGCAGCCAAGAGCTTGGGGGGGCCAACGTCCTGACTTTC. Amino acid sequence: CASSQELGGANVLTF. The chain is built from TRBV4-3 and TRBJ2-6; D gene uncertain. This CDR3 comprises 15 residues. Between the trimmed V and J ends, which lost 0 bases and 4 bases, there was a span of 7 bases. CDR1 is LGHNA and CDR2 is YSLEER in the germline V gene.

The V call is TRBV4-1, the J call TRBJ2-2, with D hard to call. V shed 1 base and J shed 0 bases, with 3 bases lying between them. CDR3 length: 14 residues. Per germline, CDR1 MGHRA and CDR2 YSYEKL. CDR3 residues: CASSQVANTGELFF. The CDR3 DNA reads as TGCGCCAGCAGCCAAGTGGCGAACACCGGGGAGCTGTTTTTT.

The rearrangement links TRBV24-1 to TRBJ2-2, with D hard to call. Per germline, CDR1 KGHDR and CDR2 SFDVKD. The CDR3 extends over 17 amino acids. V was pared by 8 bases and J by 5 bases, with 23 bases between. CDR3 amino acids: CATNRAGSSAETGELFF. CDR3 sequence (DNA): TGTGCCACCAACCGGGCAGGCTCTAGTGCGGAAACCGGGGAGCTGTTTTTT.

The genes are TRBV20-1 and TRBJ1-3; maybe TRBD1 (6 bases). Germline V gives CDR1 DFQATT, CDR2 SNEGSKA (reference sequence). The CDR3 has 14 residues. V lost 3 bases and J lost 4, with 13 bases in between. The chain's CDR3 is CSASVVGAGNTIYF. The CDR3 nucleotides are TGCAGTGCTAGTGTTGTGGGGGCGGGAAACACCATATATTTT.

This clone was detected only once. In DNA, the CDR3 is TGCGCCAGCAGCCAAGCTTACAGGCCAGAAAAACTGTTTTTT. Protein product: CASSQAYRPEKLFF. J is TRBJ1-4 and V is TRBV4-3, with D possibly TRBD1 on 5 matching bases. This CDR3 has 14 residues. Per germline, CDR1 LGHNA and CDR2 YSLEER. Trimming took 1 base from V and 8 from J, leaving 11 bases between them.

The CDR3 loop reads CASSFLATGELFF. DNA for the CDR3: TGTGCCAGCAGCTTCCTAGCAACCGGGGAGCTGTTTTTT. The V and J genes are TRBV12-3 or TRBV12-4 and TRBJ2-2; the D gene is possibly TRBD2 (5 bases). This CDR3 has 13 residues. V lost 6 bases and J 5 bases, leaving 10 bases between the germline ends.